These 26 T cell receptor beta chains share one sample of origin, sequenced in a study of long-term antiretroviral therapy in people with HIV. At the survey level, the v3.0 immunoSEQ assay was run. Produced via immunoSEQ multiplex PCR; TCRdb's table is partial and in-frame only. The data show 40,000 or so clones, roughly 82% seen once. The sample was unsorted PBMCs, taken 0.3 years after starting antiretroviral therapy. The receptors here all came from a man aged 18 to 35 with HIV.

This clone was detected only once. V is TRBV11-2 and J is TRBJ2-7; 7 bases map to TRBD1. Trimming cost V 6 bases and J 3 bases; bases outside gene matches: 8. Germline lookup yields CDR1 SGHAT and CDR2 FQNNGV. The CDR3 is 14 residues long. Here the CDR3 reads CASRRDRAVYEQYF. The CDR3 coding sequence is TGTGCCAGCAGAAGGGACAGAGCGGTCTACGAGCAGTACTTC.

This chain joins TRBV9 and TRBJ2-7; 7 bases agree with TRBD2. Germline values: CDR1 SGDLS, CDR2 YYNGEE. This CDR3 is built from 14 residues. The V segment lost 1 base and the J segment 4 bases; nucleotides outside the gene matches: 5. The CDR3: CASSVRDYPYEQYF. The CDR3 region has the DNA TGTGCCAGCAGCGTAAGGGACTACCCATACGAGCAGTACTTC.

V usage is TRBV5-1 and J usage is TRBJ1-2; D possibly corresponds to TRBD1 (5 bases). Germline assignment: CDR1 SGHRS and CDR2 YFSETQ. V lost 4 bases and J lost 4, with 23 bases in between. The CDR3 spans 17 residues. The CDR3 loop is CASSPTAWAGRGYGYTF. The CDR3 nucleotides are TGCGCCAGCAGCCCCACCGCCTGGGCAGGGAGGGGCTATGGCTACACCTTC.

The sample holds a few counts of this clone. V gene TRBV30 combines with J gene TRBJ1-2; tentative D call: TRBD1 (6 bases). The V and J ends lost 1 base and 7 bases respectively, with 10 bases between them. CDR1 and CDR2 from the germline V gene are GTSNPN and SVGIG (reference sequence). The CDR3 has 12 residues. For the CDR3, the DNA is TGTGCCTGGAGTGAAACAGGGCCTGGCTACACCTTC. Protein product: CAWSETGPGYTF.

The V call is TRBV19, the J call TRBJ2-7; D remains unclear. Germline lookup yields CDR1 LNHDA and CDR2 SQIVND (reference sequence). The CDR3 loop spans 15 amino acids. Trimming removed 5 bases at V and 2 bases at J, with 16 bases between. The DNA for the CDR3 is TGTGCCAGTAGTGCGGCTGGAGCGCCCACCTACGAGCAGTACTTC. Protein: CASSAAGAPTYEQYF.

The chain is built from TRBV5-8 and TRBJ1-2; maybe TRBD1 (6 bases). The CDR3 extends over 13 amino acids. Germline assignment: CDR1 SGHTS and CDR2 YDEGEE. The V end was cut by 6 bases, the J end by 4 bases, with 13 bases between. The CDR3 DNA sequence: TGTGCCAGCACCCGGGGGGGGGCCTATGGCTACACCTTC. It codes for CASTRGGAYGYTF.

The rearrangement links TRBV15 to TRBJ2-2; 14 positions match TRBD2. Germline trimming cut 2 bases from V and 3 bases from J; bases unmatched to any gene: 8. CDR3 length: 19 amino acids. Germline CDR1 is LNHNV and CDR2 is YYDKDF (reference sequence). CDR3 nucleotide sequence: TGTGCCACCAGCAGAAGACTAGCGGGGGGGCGTAGGGACACCGGGGAGCTGTTTTTT. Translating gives CATSRRLAGGRRDTGELFF.

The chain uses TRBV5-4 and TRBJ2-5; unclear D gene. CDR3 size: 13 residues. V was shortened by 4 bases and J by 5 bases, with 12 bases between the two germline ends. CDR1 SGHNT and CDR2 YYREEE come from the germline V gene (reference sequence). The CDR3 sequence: CASSLTQLETQYF. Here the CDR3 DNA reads TGTGCCAGCAGCCTGACTCAATTGGAGACCCAGTACTTC.

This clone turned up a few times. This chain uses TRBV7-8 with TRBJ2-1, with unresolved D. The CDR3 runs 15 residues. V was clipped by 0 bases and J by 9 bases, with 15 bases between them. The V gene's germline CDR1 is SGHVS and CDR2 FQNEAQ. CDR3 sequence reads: CASSLAGRVSGEQFF. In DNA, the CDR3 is TGTGCCAGCAGCTTAGCTGGACGCGTCTCCGGTGAGCAGTTCTTC. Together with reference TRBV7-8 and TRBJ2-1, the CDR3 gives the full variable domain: GAGVSQSPRYKVAKRGQDVALRCDPISGHVSLFWYQQALGQGPEFLTYFQNEAQLDKSGLPSDRFFAERPEGSVSTLKIQRTQQEDSAVYLCASSLAGRVSGEQFFGPGTRLTVL.

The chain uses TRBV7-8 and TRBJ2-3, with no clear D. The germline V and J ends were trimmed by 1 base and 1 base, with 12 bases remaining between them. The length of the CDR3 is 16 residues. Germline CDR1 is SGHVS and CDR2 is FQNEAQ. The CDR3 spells CASSLVVSLGTDTQYF. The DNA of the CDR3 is TGTGCCAGCAGCTTAGTGGTTAGCCTAGGCACAGATACGCAGTATTTT.

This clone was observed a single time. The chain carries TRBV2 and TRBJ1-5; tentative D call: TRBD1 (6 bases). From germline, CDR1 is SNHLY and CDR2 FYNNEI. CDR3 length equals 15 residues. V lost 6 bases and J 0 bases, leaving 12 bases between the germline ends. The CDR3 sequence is CASSANRDSNQPQHF. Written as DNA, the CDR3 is TGTGCCAGCAGCGCGAACAGGGATAGCAATCAGCCCCAGCATTTT.

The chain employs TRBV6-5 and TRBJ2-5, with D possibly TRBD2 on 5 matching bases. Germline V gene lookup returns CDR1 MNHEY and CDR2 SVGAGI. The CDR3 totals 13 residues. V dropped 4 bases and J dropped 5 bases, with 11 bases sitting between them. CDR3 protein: CASSSRGWETQYF. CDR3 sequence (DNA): TGTGCCAGCAGTTCACGGGGTTGGGAGACCCAGTACTTC.

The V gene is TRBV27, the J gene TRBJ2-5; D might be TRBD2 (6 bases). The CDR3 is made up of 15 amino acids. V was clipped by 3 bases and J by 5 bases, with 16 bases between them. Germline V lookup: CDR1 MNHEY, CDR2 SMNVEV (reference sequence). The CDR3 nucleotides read TGTGCCAGCAGTTTTTCCCGACTAGTAGGGGAGACCCAGTACTTC. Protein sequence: CASSFSRLVGETQYF.

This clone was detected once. In DNA, the CDR3 is TGTGCCAGCAGCTTAGGGGGCGGGAGGGCCAATGGCAATGAGCAGTTCTTC. Amino acid sequence: CASSLGGGRANGNEQFF. The rearrangement links TRBV11-3 to TRBJ2-1, with 9 nucleotides matching TRBD2. CDR1 and CDR2 (germline): SGHNT, YENEEA. V dropped 1 base and J dropped 6; count of bases not matched to a gene: 10. The CDR3 has 17 amino acids.

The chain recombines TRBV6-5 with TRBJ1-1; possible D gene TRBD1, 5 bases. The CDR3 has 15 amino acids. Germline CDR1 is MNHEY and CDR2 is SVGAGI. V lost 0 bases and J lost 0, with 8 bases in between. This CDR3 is CASSYSRGMNTEAFF. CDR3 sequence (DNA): TGTGCCAGCAGTTACTCACGGGGGATGAACACTGAAGCTTTCTTT.

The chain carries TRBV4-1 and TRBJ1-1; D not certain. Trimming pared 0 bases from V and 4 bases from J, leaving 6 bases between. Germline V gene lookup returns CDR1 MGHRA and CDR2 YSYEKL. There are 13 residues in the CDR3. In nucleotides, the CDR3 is TGCGCCAGCAGCCAAGAGCTATCCACTGAAGCTTTCTTT. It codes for CASSQELSTEAFF.

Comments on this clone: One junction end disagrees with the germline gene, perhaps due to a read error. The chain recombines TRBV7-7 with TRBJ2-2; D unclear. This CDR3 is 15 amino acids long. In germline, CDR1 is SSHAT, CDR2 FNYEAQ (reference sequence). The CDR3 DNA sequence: TGTGCTAGCAGCTACGATTTAAACCCGGACGGGGAGCTGTTTTTT. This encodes CASSYDLNPDGELFF.

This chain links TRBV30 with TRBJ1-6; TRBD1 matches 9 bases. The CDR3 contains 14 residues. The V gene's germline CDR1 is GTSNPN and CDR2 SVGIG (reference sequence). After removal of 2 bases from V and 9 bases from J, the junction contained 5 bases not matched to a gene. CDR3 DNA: TGTGCCTGGAGTAACGGACAGGGGAGTTCACCCCTCCACTTT. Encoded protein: CAWSNGQGSSPLHF. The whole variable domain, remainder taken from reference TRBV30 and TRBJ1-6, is SQTIHQWPATLVQPVGSPLSLECTVEGTSNPNLYWYRQAAGRGLQLLFYSVGIGQISSEVPQNLSASRPQDRQFILSSKKLLLSDSGFYLCAWSNGQGSSPLHFGNGTRLTVT.

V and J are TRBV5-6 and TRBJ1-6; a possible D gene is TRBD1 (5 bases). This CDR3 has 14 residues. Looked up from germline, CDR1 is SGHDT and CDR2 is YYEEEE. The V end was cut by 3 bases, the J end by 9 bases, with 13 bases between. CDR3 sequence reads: CASSWPAQGSPLHF. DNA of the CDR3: TGTGCCAGCAGCTGGCCGGCCCAGGGTTCACCCCTCCACTTT. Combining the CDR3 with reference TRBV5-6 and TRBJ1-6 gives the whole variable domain DAGVTQSPTHLIKTRGQQVTLRCSPKSGHDTVSWYQQALGQGPQFIFQYYEEEERQRGNFPDRFSGHQFPNYSSELNVNALLLGDSALYLCASSWPAQGSPLHFGNGTRLTVT.

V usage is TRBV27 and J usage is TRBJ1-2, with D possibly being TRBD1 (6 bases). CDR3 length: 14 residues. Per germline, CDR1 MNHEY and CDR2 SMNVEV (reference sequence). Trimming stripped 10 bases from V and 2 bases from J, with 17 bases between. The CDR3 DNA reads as TGTGCCACCGCGGAAGGGGGTCCCAACTATGGCTACACCTTC. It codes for CATAEGGPNYGYTF.

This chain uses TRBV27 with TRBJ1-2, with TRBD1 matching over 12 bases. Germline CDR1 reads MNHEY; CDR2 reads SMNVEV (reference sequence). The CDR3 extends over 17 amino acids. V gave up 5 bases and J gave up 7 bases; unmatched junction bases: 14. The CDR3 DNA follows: TGTGCCAGCAGTCTCTCCAGGGGACAGGGGGCGCGGAGTGGCTACACCTTC. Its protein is CASSLSRGQGARSGYTF.

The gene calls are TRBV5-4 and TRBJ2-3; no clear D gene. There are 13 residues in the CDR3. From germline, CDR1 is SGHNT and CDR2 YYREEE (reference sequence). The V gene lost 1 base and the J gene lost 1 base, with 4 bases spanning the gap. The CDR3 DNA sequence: TGTGCCAGCAGCTTGTTCGGCACAGATACGCAGTATTTT. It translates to CASSLFGTDTQYF.

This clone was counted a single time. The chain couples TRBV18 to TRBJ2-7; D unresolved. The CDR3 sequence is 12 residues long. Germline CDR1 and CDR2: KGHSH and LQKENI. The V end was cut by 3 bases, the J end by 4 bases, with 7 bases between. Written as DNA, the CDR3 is TGTGCCAGCTCACCCTCTGAGTACGAGCAGTACTTC. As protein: CASSPSEYEQYF.

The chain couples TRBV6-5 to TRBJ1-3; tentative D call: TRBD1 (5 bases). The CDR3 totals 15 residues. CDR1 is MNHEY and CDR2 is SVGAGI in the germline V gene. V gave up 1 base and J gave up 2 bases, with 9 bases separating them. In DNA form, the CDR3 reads TGTGCCAGCAGTTACTGGACGGGGGCTGGAAACACCATATATTTT. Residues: CASSYWTGAGNTIYF.

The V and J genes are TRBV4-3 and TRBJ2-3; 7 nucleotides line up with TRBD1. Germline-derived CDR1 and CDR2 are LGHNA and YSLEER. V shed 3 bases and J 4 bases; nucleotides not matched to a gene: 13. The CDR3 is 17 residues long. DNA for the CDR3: TGCGCCAGCAGCCATGAGACAGGGAGAACCTTAGCAGATACGCAGTATTTT. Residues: CASSHETGRTLADTQYF.

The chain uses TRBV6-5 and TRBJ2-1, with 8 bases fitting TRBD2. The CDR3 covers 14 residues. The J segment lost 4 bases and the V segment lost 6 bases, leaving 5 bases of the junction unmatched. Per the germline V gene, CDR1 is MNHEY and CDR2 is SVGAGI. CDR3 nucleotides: TGTGCCAGCAGCCTTAGCGGGGTATACAATGAGCAGTTCTTC. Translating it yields CASSLSGVYNEQFF.